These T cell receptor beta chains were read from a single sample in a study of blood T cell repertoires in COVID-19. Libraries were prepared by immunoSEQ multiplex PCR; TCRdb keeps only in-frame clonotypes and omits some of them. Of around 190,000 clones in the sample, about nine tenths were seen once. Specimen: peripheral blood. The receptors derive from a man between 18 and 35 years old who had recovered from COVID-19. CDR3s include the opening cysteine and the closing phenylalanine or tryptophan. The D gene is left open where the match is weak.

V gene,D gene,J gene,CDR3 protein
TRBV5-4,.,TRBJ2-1,CASKSTTPSSYNEQFF
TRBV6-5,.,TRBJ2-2,CASSPTPTGELFF
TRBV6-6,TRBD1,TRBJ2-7,CASSYSPGQHSYEQYF
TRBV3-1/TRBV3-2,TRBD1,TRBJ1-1,CASSQERGQKNTEAFF
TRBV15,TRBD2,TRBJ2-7,CATSSRSGLAAEQYF
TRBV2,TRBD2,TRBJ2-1,CASSGPQRGFNEQFF
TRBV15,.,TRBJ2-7,CATSREWSEQYF
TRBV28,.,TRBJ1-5,CASSSPREGLNQPQHF
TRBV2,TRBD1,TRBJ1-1,CASSPGQGVTEAFF
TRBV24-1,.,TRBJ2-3,CATSDPRTAPDTQYF
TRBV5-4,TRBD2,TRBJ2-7,CASSIAGLSEQYF
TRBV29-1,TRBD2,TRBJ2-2,CSVFVTSVTGELFF
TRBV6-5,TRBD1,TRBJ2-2,CASSLRTGLYRELFF
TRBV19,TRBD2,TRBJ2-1,CASRLSGIDYNEQFF
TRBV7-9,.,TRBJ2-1,CASSLALGHNEQFF
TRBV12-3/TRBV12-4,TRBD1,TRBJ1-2,CASSTFTGEGYTF
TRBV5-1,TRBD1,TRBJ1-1,CASSRGLATEAFF
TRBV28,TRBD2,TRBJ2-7,CASRNNGLADYEQYF
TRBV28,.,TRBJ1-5,CASSLSRGRGNQPQHF
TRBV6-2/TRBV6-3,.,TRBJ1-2,CASSYSTGRYGYTF
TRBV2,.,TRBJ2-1,CASSLQSGAFNEQFF
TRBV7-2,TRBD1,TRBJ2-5,CASRTGAQETQYF
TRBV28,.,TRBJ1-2,CASSYYGKGYTF
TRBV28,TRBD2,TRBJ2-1,CASSPLTSGSLIEQFF
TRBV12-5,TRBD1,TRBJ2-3,CASGPGQGADTQYF
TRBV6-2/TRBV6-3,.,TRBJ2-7,CASSYQAGATYEQYF
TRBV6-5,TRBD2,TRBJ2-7,CASSRLAEGWEQYF
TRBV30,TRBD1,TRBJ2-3,CAWSAGQGSTDTQYF
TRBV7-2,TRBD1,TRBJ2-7,CASSQRGPGQGNSYEQYF
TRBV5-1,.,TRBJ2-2,CASSLDGGAGELFF
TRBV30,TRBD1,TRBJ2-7,CAWGGQGSYEQYF